This TCR beta chain was obtained from a study of blood T cell repertoires in COVID-19. At the level of the study: The origin of the acute and convalescent COVID-19 samples was the United States, Italy and Spain. T cells, B-cell-depleted T cells, or PBMCs supplied cDNA or gDNA.

Assignment of participants to cohorts was predicated upon participant-reported clinical history. The CDR3 extends over 13 amino acids. The V gene end was trimmed by 6 bases and the J gene end by 6 bases; junction bases not matched to a gene: 6. Germline-derived CDR1 and CDR2 are WNHNN and SYGVQD (reference sequence). In the original analysis: It was from reference gene primer amplification that nucleated cell counts were estimated. Sequenced by immunoSEQ multiplex PCR; TCRdb stores in-frame clones only, minus some. The V and J calls and the clone size are those of that table, but D and trimming were determined from the DNA. Of about 240,000 clones in the sample, approximately 83% were seen once.

This sequence was found in a woman aged 40 to 55 with acute COVID-19. The sequenced material came from PBMCs or T cells enriched from blood (not recorded which). This sequence joins TRBV10-1 and TRBJ2-3; 7 positions match TRBD2. This chain's CDR3 is CASRMTSFDTQYF. In nucleotides, the CDR3 is TGCGCCAGCAGAATGACTAGCTTCGATACGCAGTATTTT.